The clone carrying this TCR beta chain was recorded many times. Its antigen is undetermined. In patients aged 18 to 65, hyperthyroidism was newly diagnosed, with duration under 2 months. TCR beta CDR3 regions were amplified from RNA. First-round RT-PCR with HTBI primers amplified the TCR CDR3 region. TCRdb ran MiXCR on the multiplex PCR reads and lists one entry per CDR3 protein. The table includes 450,000 to 700,000 distinct CDR3 sequences, roughly 46% detected once. The record originates from a study of T cells in Graves' hyperthyroidism and ophthalmopathy. V gave up 6 bases and J gave up 6 bases, with 12 bases separating them. Germline values: CDR1 DFQATT, CDR2 SNEGSKA (reference sequence). This CDR3 is built from 11 residues. Broader study findings: Onset of ophthalmopathy came a median about 6.5 months after the model predicted it.

The genes are TRBV20-1 and TRBJ2-7, with D perhaps TRBD1 (5 bases). The sequenced sample was peripheral blood or thyroid tissue (not recorded which). This sequence was found in a young woman with Graves' hyperthyroidism. Here the CDR3 DNA reads TGCAGTGCGCGACCGCAGGGCGAGCAGTACTTC. Translation: CSARPQGEQYF.